A single sample gave rise to the 13 T cell receptor beta chains below, sequenced in a study of regulatory T cells in long-lasting Graves disease. Sequencing libraries for TCR beta were prepared with iRepertoire HTBI primers and Arm-PCR of CDR3 regions. TCRdb re-derived calls from the multiplex PCR reads in MiXCR, one entry per CDR3 protein. The sample consists of 350,000 to 550,000 distinct CDR3 sequences, about 16% of them appearing once. Documented time point: newly diagnosed GD, antithyroid drugs for less than 3 months. TCR sequences were obtained from RNA taken from PBMCs. These same data were also listed under a study on T cells in Graves' hyperthyroidism and ophthalmopathy.

Sequenced material: peripheral blood mononuclear cells (PBMCs), taken at new diagnosis, from a patient treated with antithyroid drugs. These receptor sequences come from a woman under 40 with Graves disease.

This clonotype was seen at least ten times. The V gene is TRBV20-1, the J gene TRBJ1-2, with 9 positions matching TRBD1. The CDR3 totals 14 residues. J gave up 8 bases and V 6 bases, and 13 bases lay outside the gene matches. CDR1 is DFQATT and CDR2 is SNEGSKA in the germline V gene (reference sequence). CDR3 sequence (DNA): TGCAGTGCAATCCGGACAGGGGAAAAGACGGGCTACACCTTC. This encodes CSAIRTGEKTGYTF.

In this sample, this clonotype turned up many times. The gene calls are TRBV30 and TRBJ1-4; a weak D match, TRBD1 (6 bases). Germline CDR1 and CDR2: GTSNPN and SVGIG (reference sequence). V lost 0 bases and J 8 bases, leaving 10 bases between the germline ends. This CDR3 is built from 13 residues. CDR3 DNA sequence: TGTGCCTGGAGTGTAGGGGGGAGCGAAAAACTGTTTTTT. Encoded protein: CAWSVGGSEKLFF.

This clonotype has a handful of counts. The rearrangement joins TRBV6-1 to TRBJ2-3, with no clear D. This CDR3 is built from 13 residues. Germline V lookup: CDR1 MNHNS, CDR2 SASEGT. Trimming left V 3 bases short and J 4 bases short, with 8 bases between. The CDR3 bases are TGTGCCAGCAGTGAGGGCGGTCCAGATACGCAGTATTTT. This codes for CASSEGGPDTQYF.

This clonotype was found many times. J is TRBJ1-1 and V is TRBV5-1; the D is unclear. Germline CDR1 reads SGHRS; CDR2 reads YFSETQ. The CDR3 has 15 residues. With 0 bases removed from V and 0 bases from J, the gap between germline ends came to 9 bases. The CDR3: CASSLVAGLNTEAFF. The DNA of the CDR3 is TGCGCCAGCAGCTTGGTTGCCGGATTGAACACTGAAGCTTTCTTT.

This clonotype was picked up many times. The chain joins TRBV7-3 to TRBJ2-3; 9 bases are shared with TRBD2. CDR3 length: 15 amino acids. The V segment lost 4 bases and the J segment 3 bases; nucleotides outside the gene matches: 5. Per germline, CDR1 SGHTA and CDR2 FQGTGA. CDR3 bases: TGTGCCAGCAGCTCCAGCGGGGGGCCAACAGATACGCAGTATTTT. This translates into CASSSSGGPTDTQYF. The complete variable domain, with remaining parts taken from reference TRBV7-3 and TRBJ2-3, reads GAGVSQTPSNKVTEKGKYVELRCDPISGHTALYWYRQSLGQGPEFLIYFQGTGAADDSGLPNDRFFAVRPEGSVSTLKIQRTERGDSAVYLCASSSSGGPTDTQYFGPGTRLTVL.

Concerning this clonotype itself: A much larger clonotype is one base distant, so this may be a read error. The conserved phenylalanine or tryptophan is not found at the CDR3 terminus, so this likely reflects a read error. V usage is TRBV7-9 and J usage is TRBJ2-7; 8 bases map to TRBD2. V shed 5 bases, J shed 3 bases, and the junction held 12 bases outside the gene matches. CDR1 is SEHNR and CDR2 is FQNEAQ in the germline V gene (reference sequence). CDR3 length equals 16 residues. CDR3: CASSHLPTSGNYEQYS. The CDR3 DNA follows: TGTGCCAGCAGCCACCTCCCCACTAGCGGAAACTACGAGCAGTACTCC.

This clonotype was seen a single time. CDR3 bases: TGTGCCAGCAGCTTAGTTGGCGGGACCAGCGGTACGGGTAATGAGCAGTTCTTC. Translation: CASSLVGGTSGTGNEQFF. The chain couples TRBV7-6 to TRBJ2-1; weak D call: TRBD2 (6 bases). Trimming removed 1 base at V and 7 bases at J, with 23 bases between. The CDR3 extends over 18 amino acids. CDR1 is SGHVS, CDR2 FNYEAQ, per germline.

This clonotype was picked up many times. The chain carries TRBV12-3 or TRBV12-4 and TRBJ2-3; D ambiguous. Trimming left V 3 bases short and J 1 base short, with 11 bases between. The CDR3 contains 15 residues. CDR3 residues: CASSFWGTGTDTQYF. The DNA for the CDR3 is TGTGCCAGCAGTTTTTGGGGTACCGGCACAGATACGCAGTATTTT.

This clonotype was observed many times. V and J are TRBV11-2 and TRBJ1-1; D is unresolved. The CDR3 has 13 residues. Trimming pared 1 base from V and 7 bases from J, leaving 10 bases between. The germline CDR1 and CDR2 sequences are SGHAT and FQNNGV. CDR3 protein: CASSLGVEGEAFF. DNA for the CDR3: TGTGCCAGCAGCTTAGGCGTAGAGGGTGAAGCTTTCTTT.

This clonotype was observed a handful of times. V and J are TRBV12-3 or TRBV12-4 and TRBJ1-6; the D gene is possibly TRBD1 (5 bases). The CDR3 extends over 14 amino acids. Trimming removed 2 bases at V and 10 bases at J, with 12 bases between. The chain's CDR3 is CASSLRVGTSPLHF. Here the CDR3 DNA reads TGTGCCAGCAGTTTAAGGGTTGGGACCTCACCCCTCCACTTT.

This clonotype was seen repeatedly, ten times or more. The chain couples TRBV12-3 or TRBV12-4 to TRBJ2-7; unclear D gene. The CDR3 consists of 12 residues. V dropped 3 bases and J dropped 6 bases, with 9 bases sitting between them. The CDR3 DNA sequence: TGTGCCAGCAGTTTGGTGGCGTTCGAGCAGTACTTC. This codes for CASSLVAFEQYF.

This clonotype was picked up one time. Lacking the conserved final phenylalanine or tryptophan, this CDR3 likely reflects a read error. V usage is TRBV3-1 and J usage is TRBJ2-1; tentative D call: TRBD1 (6 bases). The germline CDR1 and CDR2 sequences are LGHDT and YNNKEL (reference sequence). The CDR3 covers 13 residues. V was shortened by 4 bases and J by 10 bases, with 14 bases between the two germline ends. The CDR3: CASSLGGLREQFL. For the CDR3, the DNA is TGTGCCAGCAGCCTTGGGGGCCTACGAGAGCAGTTCCTC.

This chain joins TRBV7-9 and TRBJ1-4; TRBD1 is a possible D gene (5 bases). The CDR3 length is 14 residues. The germline V gene has CDR1 SEHNR and CDR2 FQNEAQ (reference sequence). Deletions cut 5 bases from V and 5 bases from J, with 12 bases between. CDR3 nucleotides: TGTGCCAGCAGCCGGGACTCATTCAATGAAAAACTGTTTTTT. Its protein product is CASSRDSFNEKLFF.